This T cell receptor (beta chain) was captured by sequencing in a study of T cell responses to AZD1222 COVID-19 vaccine. Study background: Analysis merged second doses at about 4 or about 12 weeks.

Worth noting for this clone: The antigen is undetermined. This CDR3 is also generated by other DNA sequences in the sample.

The table came from immunoSEQ multiplex PCR; TCRdb's copy has only in-frame clones and leaves some out. This table has roughly 100,000 clones, about 87% appearing once. Points from the study as a whole: Spike as a whole was targeted by vaccine-associated CD4 TCRs, dominant at 160-218 and 743-854. White British people made up most donors, females outnumbered males, and clonal diversity was possibly underestimated. Among those given AZD1222, only five or six were seropositive at baseline.

The source of this sequence is an adult in good health. Sequenced here: peripheral blood, sampled on day 0 of AZD1222 vaccination.

The CDR3 sequence: CASSPDSNYGYTF. CDR3 DNA sequence: TGTGCCAGCAGCCCGGACAGCAACTATGGCTACACCTTC. This chain uses TRBV7-2 with TRBJ1-2; D may be TRBD1 (6 bases). This CDR3 region has 13 residues. Trimming stripped 5 bases from V and 2 bases from J, with 9 bases between. CDR1 is SGHTA and CDR2 is FQGNSA in the germline V gene.